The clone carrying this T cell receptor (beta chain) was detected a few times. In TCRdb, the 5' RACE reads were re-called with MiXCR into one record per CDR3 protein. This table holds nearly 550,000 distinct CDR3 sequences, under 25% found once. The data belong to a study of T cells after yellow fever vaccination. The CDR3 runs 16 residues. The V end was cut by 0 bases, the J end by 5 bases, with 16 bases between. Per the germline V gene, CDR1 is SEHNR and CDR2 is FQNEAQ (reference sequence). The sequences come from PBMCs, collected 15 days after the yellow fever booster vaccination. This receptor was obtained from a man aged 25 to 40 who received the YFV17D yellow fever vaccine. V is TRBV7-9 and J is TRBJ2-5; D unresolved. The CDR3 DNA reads TGTGCCAGCAGCTTAGCTCGCGGCTTACCCAGGGAGACCCAGTACTTC. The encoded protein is CASSLARGLPRETQYF.